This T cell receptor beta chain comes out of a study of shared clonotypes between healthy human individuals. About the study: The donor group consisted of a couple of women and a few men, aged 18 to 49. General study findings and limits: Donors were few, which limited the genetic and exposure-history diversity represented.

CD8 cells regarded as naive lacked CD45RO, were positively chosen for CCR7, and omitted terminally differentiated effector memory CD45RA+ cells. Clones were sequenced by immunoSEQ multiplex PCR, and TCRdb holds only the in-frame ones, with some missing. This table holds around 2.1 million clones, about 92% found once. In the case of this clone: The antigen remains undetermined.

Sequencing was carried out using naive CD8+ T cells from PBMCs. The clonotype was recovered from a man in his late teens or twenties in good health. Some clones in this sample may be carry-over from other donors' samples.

The CDR3 nucleotides read TGTGCCAGCAGTAGGGACAGGGGGCGGAACGAGCAGTACTTC. Its translation is CASSRDRGRNEQYF. The J gene is TRBJ2-7, the V gene TRBV27, with 12 bases fitting TRBD1. Germline values: CDR1 MNHEY, CDR2 SMNVEV (reference sequence). The trim removed 5 bases at V and 5 bases at J, leaving 4 bases unmatched. There are 14 residues in the CDR3.